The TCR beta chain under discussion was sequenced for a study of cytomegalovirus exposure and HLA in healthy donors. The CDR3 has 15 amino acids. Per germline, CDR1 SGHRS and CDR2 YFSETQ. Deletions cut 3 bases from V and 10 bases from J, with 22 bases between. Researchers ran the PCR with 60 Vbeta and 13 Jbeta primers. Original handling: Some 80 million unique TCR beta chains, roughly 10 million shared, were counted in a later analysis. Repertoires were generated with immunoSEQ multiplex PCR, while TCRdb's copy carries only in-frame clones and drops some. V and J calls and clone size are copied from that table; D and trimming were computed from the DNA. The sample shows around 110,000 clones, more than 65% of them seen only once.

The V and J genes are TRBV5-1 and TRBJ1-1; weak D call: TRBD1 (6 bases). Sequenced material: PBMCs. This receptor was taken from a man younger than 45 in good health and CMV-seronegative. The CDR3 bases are TGCGCCAGCAGCTCGGGTCTTGGACAGCCGACGGGAGCTTTCTTT. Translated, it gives CASSSGLGQPTGAFF.